Below are 13 T cell receptor beta chains sequenced from a single sample in a study of cytomegalovirus exposure and HLA in healthy donors. A multiplex PCR was run with 60 Vbeta primers and 13 Jbeta primers. Profiled with immunoSEQ multiplex PCR; TCRdb holds only in-frame clones, not every one. The table shows roughly 120,000 clones, with around 80% occurring only once. The sample taken for sequencing was PBMCs. The receptor source for this set is a man aged 25-45 years in good health and CMV-seropositive.

This clone was observed a handful of times. The chain is built from TRBV30 and TRBJ1-6; the match to TRBD1 covers 8 bases. The germline V gene has CDR1 GTSNPN and CDR2 SVGIG (reference sequence). CDR3 length equals 15 residues. V lost 0 bases to trimming and J lost 6 bases; unmatched junction nucleotides: 4. For the CDR3, the DNA is TGTGCCTGGAGTGTACTTGGACAGGGTAATTCACCCCTCCACTTT. Translating gives CAWSVLGQGNSPLHF.

This clone has a handful of counts. The rearrangement uses TRBV29-1 and TRBJ2-1, with 8 bases aligning to TRBD2. The CDR3 extends over 17 amino acids. V lost 3 bases, J lost 0 bases, and 10 bases stayed unmatched. The V gene's germline CDR1 is SQVTM and CDR2 ANQGSEA. CDR3 coding DNA: TGCAGCGTTGAGGGGGGGGGAACTAGCGGCTCCTACAATGAGCAGTTCTTC. Residues: CSVEGGGTSGSYNEQFF.

The genes are TRBV2 and TRBJ1-4, with TRBD1 matching 7 bases. V was clipped by 8 bases and J by 8 bases; unmatched bases: 5. Germline CDR1 and CDR2: SNHLY and FYNNEI. The CDR3 totals 12 residues. The CDR3 loop reads CASDRVREKLFF. In DNA, the CDR3 is TGTGCCAGCGACAGGGTGAGGGAAAAACTGTTTTTT.

This chain links TRBV4-2 with TRBJ2-3; D may be TRBD1 (6 bases). The CDR3 length is 15 residues. Germline V lookup: CDR1 LGHNA, CDR2 YNFKEQ. Deletions cut 4 bases from V and 2 bases from J, with 13 bases between. CDR3 nucleotides: TGTGCCAGCAGCCCCTACCCAGGGGTCACAGATACGCAGTATTTT. Translated, it gives CASSPYPGVTDTQYF.

The table lists this clone with a count of one. The chain links TRBV29-1 to TRBJ2-5; 10 bases align to TRBD2. Judging by the DNA end, TRBJ2-7 fits better; the J call may be wrong. CDR3 length equals 15 residues. Germline V gene lookup returns CDR1 SQVTM and CDR2 ANQGSEA. The CDR3 DNA reads TGCAGCGTGAACAAAGGGACTAGCGATATCTACGAGCAGTACTTC. Encoded protein: CSVNKGTSDIYEQYF.

V gene TRBV27 combines with J gene TRBJ1-6, with D unclear. V lost 0 bases and J 3 bases, leaving 9 bases between the germline ends. CDR1 and CDR2 from the germline V gene are MNHEY and SMNVEV (reference sequence). The CDR3 contains 16 residues. The CDR3 is CASSLSGPLYNSPLHF. The CDR3 nucleotides are TGTGCCAGCAGTTTATCGGGCCCCCTCTATAATTCACCCCTCCACTTT.

This chain connects TRBV6-5 to TRBJ2-3; TRBD2 is a possible D gene (6 bases). Trimming took off 4 bases at V and 4 bases at J, with 12 bases between the two ends. CDR3 length equals 14 residues. The V gene's germline CDR1 is MNHEY and CDR2 SVGAGI. CDR3 loop: CASSLDYAADTQYF. The CDR3 nucleotides read TGTGCCAGCAGTTTGGACTACGCGGCAGATACGCAGTATTTT.

This chain connects TRBV4-1 to TRBJ1-5, with D possibly TRBD1 on 5 matching bases. The CDR3 has 16 amino acids. Per germline, CDR1 MGHRA and CDR2 YSYEKL. V was shortened by 0 bases and J by 4 bases, with 13 bases between the two germline ends. The CDR3 coding sequence is TGCGCCAGCAGCCAAGATTGGGGCCGCAGGAATCAGCCCCAGCATTTT. This translates into CASSQDWGRRNQPQHF.

The chain is built from TRBV6-1 and TRBJ2-7, with a tentative D call TRBD2 (5 bases). This CDR3 has 14 amino acids. Trimming left V 3 bases short and J 6 bases short, with 15 bases between. CDR1 and CDR2 (germline): MNHNS, SASEGT. The CDR3 sequence: CASSDWSGAAEQYV. CDR3 coding DNA: TGTGCCAGCAGTGATTGGAGCGGCGCCGCCGAGCAGTACGTC.

The rearrangement links TRBV6-1 to TRBJ2-7; 10 nucleotides align to TRBD2. The junction had 5 bases not matched to a gene; V was cut back by 4 bases and J by 5 bases. The CDR3 runs 14 residues. Germline V gives CDR1 MNHNS, CDR2 SASEGT. The CDR3 DNA follows: TGTGCCAGCAGTGTAAGCGGGGGGGCAGACGAGCAGTACTTC. It is translated as CASSVSGGADEQYF.

The chain recombines TRBV5-1 with TRBJ2-6; maybe TRBD2 (5 bases). Trimming took 0 bases from V and 2 from J, leaving 6 bases between them. Germline CDR1 and CDR2: SGHRS and YFSETQ. The CDR3 extends over 15 amino acids. Here the CDR3 DNA reads TGCGCCAGCAGCTTGGGGGAGACTGGGGCCAACGTCCTGACTTTC. It translates to CASSLGETGANVLTF.

This clone was observed a handful of times. The V gene is TRBV13, the J gene TRBJ2-1; tentative D call: TRBD2 (5 bases). The germline gives CDR1 PRHDT, CDR2 FYEKMQ (reference sequence). The CDR3 runs to 13 residues. The V end lost 5 bases, the J end lost 7 bases, and 12 bases lay between the germline ends. CDR3 DNA: TGTGCCAGCAGCCCTCGGGGAATTAATGAGCAGTTCTTC. Its protein product is CASSPRGINEQFF.

The rearrangement uses TRBV11-3 and TRBJ2-7; no reliable D call. The V end lost 0 bases, the J end lost 3 bases, and 6 bases lay between the germline ends. Per germline, CDR1 SGHNT and CDR2 YENEEA. This CDR3 is 13 amino acids long. CDR3 nucleotide sequence: TGTGCCAGCAGCTTAGATAGACTCTACGAGCAGTACGTC. Translating gives CASSLDRLYEQYV.